Each of the 9 T cell receptor beta chains below was sequenced from the same sample in a study of blood T cell repertoires in COVID-19. Clones were read by immunoSEQ multiplex PCR, and TCRdb kept only the in-frame ones, dropping some. The sample holds approximately 110,000 clones, 75% to 90% seen once. Sequencing was done on a sample of peripheral blood. The receptors were gathered from a woman aged 80 or older with COVID-19, enrolled during active disease.

The chain combines TRBV9 with TRBJ2-7; D might be TRBD1 (6 bases). The CDR3 is 15 residues long. With 4 bases removed from V and 6 bases from J, the gap between germline ends came to 20 bases. Per the germline V gene, CDR1 is SGDLS and CDR2 is YYNGEE. This CDR3 reads CASSPRGIRGVEQYF. DNA of the CDR3: TGTGCCAGCAGCCCCCGTGGCATCAGGGGTGTCGAGCAGTACTTC.

This chain joins TRBV28 and TRBJ1-6; D gene unclear. Germline lookup yields CDR1 MDHEN and CDR2 SYDVKM. Deletions cut 3 bases from V and 0 bases from J, with 6 bases between. This CDR3 is 15 amino acids long. DNA of the CDR3: TGTGCCAGCAGTTTTCGGGGCTCCTATAATTCACCCCTCCACTTT. This codes for CASSFRGSYNSPLHF.

The chain has TRBV3-1 (or the pseudogene TRBV3-2) and TRBJ2-2; 11 bases are a match to TRBD2. After removal of 4 bases from V and 4 bases from J, the junction contained 11 bases not matched to a gene. Germline assignment: CDR1 LGHDT and CDR2 YNNKEL (reference sequence). The CDR3 totals 18 residues. CDR3 sequence reads: CASSPGLAALVGTGELFF. For the CDR3, the DNA is TGTGCCAGCAGCCCGGGACTAGCGGCTTTAGTCGGCACCGGGGAGCTGTTTTTT.

The chain uses TRBV6-2 or TRBV6-3 and TRBJ1-1; perhaps TRBD1 as D (6 bases). V was shortened by 1 base and J by 5 bases, with 11 bases between the two germline ends. Per the germline V gene, CDR1 is MNHEY and CDR2 is SVGEGT. The CDR3 sequence is 14 residues long. The CDR3 sequence: CASSYWQGSTEAFF. For the CDR3, the DNA is TGTGCCAGCAGTTACTGGCAGGGGAGTACTGAAGCTTTCTTT.

The chain combines TRBV7-2 with TRBJ2-1; D is undetermined. The ends were cut back, 2 bases at V and 5 bases at J, with 4 bases in the middle. The CDR3 has 12 residues. CDR1 is SGHTA and CDR2 is FQGNSA in the germline V gene. In DNA, the CDR3 is TGTGCCAGCAGCTTACTAGACAATGAGCAGTTCTTC. Translated: CASSLLDNEQFF.

The chain employs TRBV3-1 (or the pseudogene TRBV3-2) and TRBJ1-3; no clear D gene. The V end was cut by 4 bases, the J end by 0 bases, with 19 bases between. Germline V gene data show CDR1 as LGHDT and CDR2 as YNNKEL (reference sequence). The CDR3 runs to 18 residues. Here the CDR3 reads CASSPSGRELNSGNTIYF. CDR3 in DNA: TGTGCCAGCAGCCCCTCGGGGAGAGAACTGAACTCTGGAAACACCATATATTTT.

This chain uses TRBV29-1 with TRBJ1-4; 7 nucleotides match TRBD1. V dropped 7 bases and J dropped 6; count of bases not matched to a gene: 5. The V gene's germline CDR1 is SQVTM and CDR2 ANQGSEA. The CDR3 has 12 amino acids. The CDR3 protein is CSANRGDEKLFF. DNA of the CDR3: TGCAGCGCCAACAGGGGAGATGAAAAACTGTTTTTT.

The rearrangement links TRBV6-1 to TRBJ1-1; no reliable D call. The CDR3 length is 16 residues. Germline values: CDR1 MNHNS, CDR2 SASEGT. V lost 4 bases and J 4 bases, leaving 19 bases between the germline ends. CDR3 loop: CASSASAGLGSTEAFF. The DNA for the CDR3 is TGTGCCAGCAGTGCGTCTGCTGGACTGGGGAGCACTGAAGCTTTCTTT.

V usage is TRBV27 and J usage is TRBJ2-7; 8 bases are shared with TRBD2. The CDR3 runs to 14 residues. J was trimmed by 6 bases and V by 6 bases; bases with no gene match: 10. The germline V gene encodes CDR1 MNHEY and CDR2 SMNVEV (reference sequence). CDR3 loop: CASSFLTSVGEQYF. The CDR3 DNA is TGTGCCAGCAGCTTTCTGACTAGCGTGGGCGAGCAGTACTTC.